The rows below give T cell receptor beta chains drawn from one sample of a study of shared clonotypes between healthy human individuals. Measured with immunoSEQ multiplex PCR; TCRdb has only the in-frame clones, and not every one. The data contain around 1.6 million clones, approximately 98% of them singletons. Material: naive CD4+ T cells sorted from blood. The receptor source for this set is a man aged 30-40 years in good health. Each CDR3 is given with its conserved first and last residue. Fields, in order: clone size, V gene, D gene, CDR3 length, J gene, CDR3 DNA, CDR3 protein. A D gene is named only where the DNA matches it firmly. Only part of the rows carry a size: once, few, many, or a class if the clone is expanded.

clone_size: NA
v_call: TRBV2
d_call: NA
cdr3_length: 12
j_call: TRBJ2-7
cdr3_nt: TGTGCCAGCAGTGAACTCTCCTACGAGCAGTACTTC
cdr3_aa: CASSELSYEQYF

clone_size: NA
v_call: TRBV7-9
d_call: NA
cdr3_length: 13
j_call: TRBJ2-2
cdr3_nt: TGTGCCAGCAGCCCGGGGACACTTGAGAGGCTGTTTTTT
cdr3_aa: CASSPGTLERLFF

clone_size: NA
v_call: TRBV5-6
d_call: NA
cdr3_length: 15
j_call: TRBJ2-7
cdr3_nt: TGTGCCAGCAGCCCCAAGGAGACACGCTCCTACGAGCAGTACTTC
cdr3_aa: CASSPKETRSYEQYF

clone_size: NA
v_call: TRBV10-2
d_call: TRBD1
cdr3_length: 15
j_call: TRBJ2-1
cdr3_nt: TGCGCCAGCAGCGCAGACAGGGGTGCCTACAATGAGCAGTTCTTC
cdr3_aa: CASSADRGAYNEQFF

clone_size: NA
v_call: TRBV11-2
d_call: NA
cdr3_length: 16
j_call: TRBJ2-1
cdr3_nt: TGTGCCAGCAGCTTAGGGACGGGGGCCTACAATAATGAGCAGTTCTTC
cdr3_aa: CASSLGTGAYNNEQFF

clone_size: NA
v_call: TRBV5-5
d_call: NA
cdr3_length: 12
j_call: TRBJ2-1
cdr3_nt: TGTGCCAGCAGCTCACTGATACGTGGGCAGTTCTTC
cdr3_aa: CASSSLIRGQFF

clone_size: once
v_call: TRBV6-4
d_call: NA
cdr3_length: 14
j_call: TRBJ2-2
cdr3_nt: TGTGCCAGCAGTCCGCGAGCCCGCACCGGGGAGCTGTTTTTT
cdr3_aa: CASSPRARTGELFF

clone_size: NA
v_call: TRBV28
d_call: NA
cdr3_length: 11
j_call: TRBJ1-2
cdr3_nt: TGTGCCAGCAGTCTCCTCTATGGCTACACCTTC
cdr3_aa: CASSLLYGYTF

clone_size: NA
v_call: TRBV5-1
d_call: TRBD2
cdr3_length: 16
j_call: TRBJ2-1
cdr3_nt: TGCGCCAGCAGCTTCTCCCTAGCGGGAGGGCCCGATGAGCAGTTCTTC
cdr3_aa: CASSFSLAGGPDEQFF

clone_size: NA
v_call: TRBV5-6
d_call: NA
cdr3_length: 12
j_call: TRBJ1-5
cdr3_nt: TGTGCCAGCAGCTTGAGGTTTCAGCCCCAGCATTTT
cdr3_aa: CASSLRFQPQHF

clone_size: NA
v_call: TRBV5-4
d_call: TRBD2
cdr3_length: 14
j_call: TRBJ2-1
cdr3_nt: TGTGCCAGCAGCTCGGGGGGACCGAACAATGAGCAGTTCTTC
cdr3_aa: CASSSGGPNNEQFF

clone_size: NA
v_call: TRBV7-8
d_call: NA
cdr3_length: 15
j_call: TRBJ2-1
cdr3_nt: TGTGCCAGCAGCCCGCCCCTTGACTCCTACAATGAGCAGTTCTTC
cdr3_aa: CASSPPLDSYNEQFF

clone_size: NA
v_call: TRBV6-5
d_call: TRBD2
cdr3_length: 15
j_call: TRBJ2-7
cdr3_nt: TGTGCCAGCACCAACATACTAGCGGGAGGGGGCGAGCAGTACTTC
cdr3_aa: CASTNILAGGGEQYF

clone_size: NA
v_call: TRBV2
d_call: TRBD2
cdr3_length: 15
j_call: TRBJ2-2
cdr3_nt: TGTGCTAGTACAGGAATGACTAGCAACACCGGGGAGCTGTTTTTT
cdr3_aa: CASTGMTSNTGELFF

clone_size: NA
v_call: TRBV11-3
d_call: TRBD1
cdr3_length: 16
j_call: TRBJ2-3
cdr3_nt: TGTGCCAGCAGCTCTTCACGGGGACAGGGAACCGATACGCAGTATTTT
cdr3_aa: CASSSSRGQGTDTQYF

clone_size: once
v_call: TRBV6-6
d_call: NA
cdr3_length: 14
j_call: TRBJ2-2
cdr3_nt: TGTGCCAGCAGTTACGGTCCCGGCACCGGGGAGCTGTTTTTT
cdr3_aa: CASSYGPGTGELFF

clone_size: once
v_call: TRBV10-3
d_call: TRBD1
cdr3_length: 14
j_call: TRBJ2-6
cdr3_nt: TGTGCCATCAGTCCGGGACAGGGCGTTTCAGTCCTGACTTTC
cdr3_aa: CAISPGQGVSVLTF

clone_size: once
v_call: TRBV14
d_call: TRBD2
cdr3_length: 16
j_call: TRBJ2-5
cdr3_nt: TGTGCCAGCAGCCGCCGTCAGGGACTATTCCAAGAGACCCAGTACTTC
cdr3_aa: CASSRRQGLFQETQYF

clone_size: NA
v_call: TRBV9
d_call: TRBD2
cdr3_length: 13
j_call: TRBJ2-1
cdr3_nt: TGTGCCAGCAGCGTACGGGGGGATTCTCCACAGTTCTTC
cdr3_aa: CASSVRGDSPQFF

clone_size: NA
v_call: TRBV28
d_call: TRBD1
cdr3_length: 16
j_call: TRBJ2-7
cdr3_nt: TGTGCCAGCAGTTCTCTCGGGACAGGGGGCTCCTACGAGCAGTACTTC
cdr3_aa: CASSSLGTGGSYEQYF

clone_size: once
v_call: TRBV4-1
d_call: NA
cdr3_length: 14
j_call: TRBJ2-7
cdr3_nt: TGCGCCAGCAGCCAAGATCCACTAGCTTACGAGCAGTACTTC
cdr3_aa: CASSQDPLAYEQYF

clone_size: NA
v_call: TRBV7-6
d_call: NA
cdr3_length: 15
j_call: TRBJ1-5
cdr3_nt: TGTGCCAGCAGCTTAGCATGGGGGGGCAATCAGCCCCAGCATTTT
cdr3_aa: CASSLAWGGNQPQHF

clone_size: NA
v_call: TRBV9
d_call: NA
cdr3_length: 15
j_call: TRBJ2-5
cdr3_nt: TGTGCCAGCAGCCCCCGCCGCGTTTATGCAGAGACCCAGTACTTC
cdr3_aa: CASSPRRVYAETQYF

clone_size: NA
v_call: TRBV6-1
d_call: TRBD2
cdr3_length: 15
j_call: TRBJ2-1
cdr3_nt: TGTGCCAGCAGAATAGCGGGAGCGGGCAACAATGAGCAGTTCTTC
cdr3_aa: CASRIAGAGNNEQFF

clone_size: NA
v_call: TRBV30
d_call: NA
cdr3_length: 13
j_call: TRBJ2-7
cdr3_nt: TGTGCCTGGGACTACCGAGGGATACGACGGCAGTACTTC
cdr3_aa: CAWDYRGIRRQYF

clone_size: NA
v_call: TRBV29-1
d_call: NA
cdr3_length: 13
j_call: TRBJ1-1
cdr3_nt: TGCAGCGTTGAAGGCGGTACAGCCACTGAAGCTTTCTTT
cdr3_aa: CSVEGGTATEAFF

clone_size: NA
v_call: TRBV19
d_call: NA
cdr3_length: 16
j_call: TRBJ2-6
cdr3_nt: TGTGCCAGTAACCAGTGGCGAGTCCCTGGGGCCAACGTCCTGACTTTC
cdr3_aa: CASNQWRVPGANVLTF

clone_size: NA
v_call: TRBV5-1
d_call: NA
cdr3_length: 13
j_call: TRBJ2-3
cdr3_nt: TGCGCCAGCAGCTTGGGGGGTAAGGATACGCAGTATTTT
cdr3_aa: CASSLGGKDTQYF

clone_size: NA
v_call: TRBV7-9
d_call: NA
cdr3_length: 17
j_call: TRBJ2-3
cdr3_nt: TGTGCCAGCAGCTTGGGGACGGGTACCACTAGCACAGATACGCAGTATTTT
cdr3_aa: CASSLGTGTTSTDTQYF

clone_size: NA
v_call: TRBV2
d_call: NA
cdr3_length: 15
j_call: TRBJ2-2
cdr3_nt: TGTGCCAGTCAGGTAGTGCGGGAGAACACCGGGGAGCTGTTTTTT
cdr3_aa: CASQVVRENTGELFF

clone_size: NA
v_call: TRBV11-3
d_call: TRBD2
cdr3_length: 17
j_call: TRBJ2-3
cdr3_nt: TGTGCCAGCAGCTCCGGGGGACCGGGACTAGCGGGAGATACGCAGTATTTT
cdr3_aa: CASSSGGPGLAGDTQYF

clone_size: once
v_call: TRBV15
d_call: TRBD2
cdr3_length: 14
j_call: TRBJ2-5
cdr3_nt: TGTGCCACCTCTAGCGGGGACCTCCAAGAGACCCAGTACTTC
cdr3_aa: CATSSGDLQETQYF

clone_size: NA
v_call: TRBV20-1
d_call: NA
cdr3_length: 11
j_call: TRBJ2-7
cdr3_nt: TGCAGTGCTAGAATGGTCGACGAGCAGTACTTC
cdr3_aa: CSARMVDEQYF

clone_size: NA
v_call: TRBV5-1
d_call: TRBD1
cdr3_length: 14
j_call: TRBJ2-7
cdr3_nt: TGCGCCAGCAGCTTCCGGGACAGAGCCTACGAGCAGTACTTC
cdr3_aa: CASSFRDRAYEQYF

clone_size: once
v_call: TRBV5-1
d_call: NA
cdr3_length: 15
j_call: TRBJ2-7
cdr3_nt: TGCGCCAGCAGCTTGGGACTATCCAGCTCCTACGAGCAGTACTTC
cdr3_aa: CASSLGLSSSYEQYF

clone_size: NA
v_call: TRBV5-5
d_call: TRBD2
cdr3_length: 13
j_call: TRBJ2-4
cdr3_nt: TGTGCCAGCAGCTTGTCCTCGGGGGGCATTCAGTACTTC
cdr3_aa: CASSLSSGGIQYF

clone_size: NA
v_call: TRBV7-8
d_call: TRBD1
cdr3_length: 13
j_call: TRBJ2-7
cdr3_nt: TGTGCCAGCAGCAGGGACAGGACGTACGAGCAGTACTTC
cdr3_aa: CASSRDRTYEQYF

clone_size: NA
v_call: TRBV7-2
d_call: NA
cdr3_length: 15
j_call: TRBJ2-7
cdr3_nt: TGTGCCAGCAGCTTAGATTCTATGGGTTCTGACGAGCAGTACTTC
cdr3_aa: CASSLDSMGSDEQYF

clone_size: once
v_call: TRBV6-5
d_call: TRBD2
cdr3_length: 15
j_call: TRBJ2-3
cdr3_nt: TGTGCCAGCAAAGGACTAGCGGAGTACACAGATACGCAGTATTTT
cdr3_aa: CASKGLAEYTDTQYF

clone_size: NA
v_call: TRBV18
d_call: NA
cdr3_length: 13
j_call: TRBJ2-7
cdr3_nt: TGTGCCAGCTCACCAGCAGGGACCTACGAGCAGTACTTC
cdr3_aa: CASSPAGTYEQYF

clone_size: NA
v_call: TRBV6-1
d_call: TRBD2
cdr3_length: 14
j_call: TRBJ2-7
cdr3_nt: TGTGCCAGCACCCGACTAGCGGGAGTCTACGAGCAGTACTTC
cdr3_aa: CASTRLAGVYEQYF

clone_size: NA
v_call: TRBV15
d_call: NA
cdr3_length: 12
j_call: TRBJ2-1
cdr3_nt: TGTGCCACCAGCCCAGGGTATAATGAGCAGTTCTTC
cdr3_aa: CATSPGYNEQFF

clone_size: NA
v_call: TRBV18
d_call: NA
cdr3_length: 15
j_call: TRBJ2-5
cdr3_nt: TGTGCCAGCTCACCACTTCCCCTAGCTAAGGAGACCCAGTACTTC
cdr3_aa: CASSPLPLAKETQYF

clone_size: once
v_call: TRBV28
d_call: NA
cdr3_length: 15
j_call: TRBJ2-3
cdr3_nt: TGTGCCAGCAGTGACCCAGGGAAGTGGACAGATACGCAGTATTTT
cdr3_aa: CASSDPGKWTDTQYF

clone_size: NA
v_call: TRBV11-1
d_call: NA
cdr3_length: 11
j_call: TRBJ2-3
cdr3_nt: TGTGCCAGCAGTACCGGGCAGTCGCAGTATTTT
cdr3_aa: CASSTGQSQYF

clone_size: once
v_call: TRBV9
d_call: NA
cdr3_length: 15
j_call: TRBJ2-1
cdr3_nt: TGTGCCAGCAGCGTAGCTCGGGGTGGATACAATGAGCAGTTCTTC
cdr3_aa: CASSVARGGYNEQFF

clone_size: NA
v_call: TRBV18
d_call: TRBD1
cdr3_length: 15
j_call: TRBJ1-2
cdr3_nt: TGTGCCAGCTCACCACAAACAGGGGCGCTATATGGCTACACCTTC
cdr3_aa: CASSPQTGALYGYTF

clone_size: NA
v_call: TRBV7-8
d_call: NA
cdr3_length: 15
j_call: TRBJ2-7
cdr3_nt: TGTGCCAGCAGCGCATACCTGGGAGAAACCTACGAGCAGTACTTC
cdr3_aa: CASSAYLGETYEQYF

clone_size: NA
v_call: TRBV28
d_call: TRBD1
cdr3_length: 16
j_call: TRBJ2-1
cdr3_nt: TGTGCCAGCAGTTATATACAGGGGGAGACCTACAATGAGCAGTTCTTC
cdr3_aa: CASSYIQGETYNEQFF

clone_size: NA
v_call: TRBV5-1
d_call: NA
cdr3_length: 16
j_call: TRBJ1-4
cdr3_nt: TGCGCCAGCAGCTTCCCGGTCGGGTCCACTAATGAAAAACTGTTTTTT
cdr3_aa: CASSFPVGSTNEKLFF

clone_size: NA
v_call: TRBV23-1
d_call: NA
cdr3_length: 16
j_call: TRBJ2-7
cdr3_nt: TGCGCCAGCAGTCCCCCCACAGGGCAAAGCTCCTACGAGCAGTACTTC
cdr3_aa: CASSPPTGQSSYEQYF

clone_size: NA
v_call: TRBV11-1
d_call: NA
cdr3_length: 12
j_call: TRBJ2-3
cdr3_nt: TGTGCCAGCAGCTTGGACTGGTATACGCAGTATTTT
cdr3_aa: CASSLDWYTQYF

clone_size: NA
v_call: TRBV15
d_call: TRBD1
cdr3_length: 16
j_call: TRBJ1-4
cdr3_nt: TGTGCCACCAGCAGAGAGATCCGGGACAGACATGAAAAACTGTTTTTT
cdr3_aa: CATSREIRDRHEKLFF

clone_size: NA
v_call: TRBV13
d_call: NA
cdr3_length: 14
j_call: TRBJ1-4
cdr3_nt: TGTGCCAGCAGCAAGACAGCTTCTGGAGAAAAACTGTTTTTT
cdr3_aa: CASSKTASGEKLFF

clone_size: NA
v_call: TRBV6-7
d_call: NA
cdr3_length: 16
j_call: TRBJ1-4
cdr3_nt: TGTGCCAGCAGTACCCCCAGGAACCACCAATATGAAAAACTGTTTTTT
cdr3_aa: CASSTPRNHQYEKLFF

clone_size: NA
v_call: TRBV6-1
d_call: NA
cdr3_length: 13
j_call: TRBJ1-1
cdr3_nt: TGTGCCAGCAGTGAAGGAACGAACACTGAAGCTTTCTTT
cdr3_aa: CASSEGTNTEAFF

clone_size: NA
v_call: TRBV6-5
d_call: NA
cdr3_length: 15
j_call: TRBJ2-7
cdr3_nt: TGTGCCAGCAGCCCAGGGACTCCGGCGACCTACGAGCAGTACTTC
cdr3_aa: CASSPGTPATYEQYF

clone_size: once
v_call: TRBV7-9
d_call: NA
cdr3_length: 15
j_call: TRBJ1-1
cdr3_nt: TGTGCCAGCAGCATCACCCGGCGTATTGCGTCTGAAGCTTTCTTT
cdr3_aa: CASSITRRIASEAFF

clone_size: NA
v_call: TRBV18
d_call: NA
cdr3_length: 14
j_call: TRBJ1-1
cdr3_nt: TGTGCCAGCTCACCAGGACGGGACAACACTGAAGCTTTCTTT
cdr3_aa: CASSPGRDNTEAFF

clone_size: once
v_call: TRBV6-4
d_call: NA
cdr3_length: 13
j_call: TRBJ1-1
cdr3_nt: TGTGCCAGCAGATCACAGCGGAACACTGAAGCTTTCTTT
cdr3_aa: CASRSQRNTEAFF